A single sample gave rise to the 15 T cell receptor beta chains below, sequenced in a study of blood T cell repertoires in COVID-19. Repertoires were generated with immunoSEQ multiplex PCR, while TCRdb's copy carries only in-frame clones and drops some. The sample shows about 54,000 clones, roughly 85% of them seen only once. Sequencing input: peripheral blood. These receptors originate from a human donor in a cohort sampled during active or convalescent COVID-19.

The gene calls are TRBV11-2 and TRBJ2-5, with 7 bases aligning to TRBD2. The CDR3 covers 16 residues. V shed 2 bases and J 1 base; nucleotides not matched to a gene: 7. Germline V gene data show CDR1 as SGHAT and CDR2 as FQNNGV. As DNA, the CDR3 is TGTGCCAGCAGCTTATTGGGTCGGGGGGTCCAAGAGACCCAGTACTTC. Translating gives CASSLLGRGVQETQYF.

This clone was seen a few times. V is TRBV27 and J is TRBJ2-4, with D possibly being TRBD1 (5 bases). The CDR3 length is 13 residues. V dropped 4 bases and J dropped 7 bases, with 11 bases sitting between them. Germline loops: CDR1 MNHEY, CDR2 SMNVEV (reference sequence). In DNA, the CDR3 is TGTGCCAGCAGTTCAGGGCTGATGAACATTCAGTACTTC. The encoded protein is CASSSGLMNIQYF.

The V and J genes are TRBV7-6 and TRBJ2-3; 13 bases line up with TRBD2. V dropped 1 base and J dropped 4; count of bases not matched to a gene: 8. This CDR3 has 18 residues. Looked up from germline, CDR1 is SGHVS and CDR2 is FNYEAQ. The CDR3 DNA is TGTGCCAGCAGCTTAGTTTCTGGGACTAGCGGGGACTCAGATACGCAGTATTTT. Encoded protein: CASSLVSGTSGDSDTQYF.

In its sample, this clone ranks as medium-sized (0.01 to 0.1%). The chain uses TRBV7-2 and TRBJ1-5; no reliable D call. V was shortened by 4 bases and J by 3 bases, with 10 bases between the two germline ends. Germline V gives CDR1 SGHTA, CDR2 FQGNSA. This CDR3 is built from 14 residues. The CDR3 DNA sequence: TGTGCCAGCAGCTCCACCGGGGACAATCAGCCCCAGCATTTT. It encodes CASSSTGDNQPQHF. Using reference TRBV7-2 and TRBJ1-5 for the parts outside the CDR3, the full variable domain is GAGVSQSPSNKVTEKGKDVELRCDPISGHTALYWYRQSLGQGLEFLIYFQGNSAPDKSGLPSDRFSAERTGGSVSTLTIQRTQQEDSAVYLCASSSTGDNQPQHFGDGTRLSIL.

The chain couples TRBV19 to TRBJ1-5, with TRBD1 identical over 7 bases. Germline V gene data show CDR1 as LNHDA and CDR2 as SQIVND (reference sequence). This CDR3 is built from 16 residues. Trimming removed 4 bases from V and 0 bases from J; junction bases left unmatched: 6. This CDR3 reads CASSNQGVNSNQPQHF. As DNA, the CDR3 is TGTGCCAGTAGTAACCAGGGGGTAAATAGCAATCAGCCCCAGCATTTT.

This clone showed up just once. The chain couples TRBV23-1 to TRBJ2-5; D is unclear. Being an ORF, TRBV23-1 has a function that is uncertain. V was clipped by 2 bases and J by 3 bases, with 10 bases between them. The CDR3 consists of 14 residues. The CDR3 loop is CASSQVRDEETQYF. CDR3 coding DNA: TGCGCCAGCAGTCAAGTGCGTGATGAAGAGACCCAGTACTTC.

This clone was counted only a few times. The rearrangement joins TRBV3-1 (or the pseudogene TRBV3-2) to TRBJ2-1, with 11 bases identical to TRBD2. Germline trimming cut 4 bases from V and 0 bases from J; bases unmatched to any gene: 5. Per the germline V gene, CDR1 is LGHDT and CDR2 is YNNKEL (reference sequence). This CDR3 region has 17 residues. Written as DNA, the CDR3 is TGTGCCAGCAGCCCCACTAGCGGGGGTTACTCCTACAATGAGCAGTTCTTC. Amino acids: CASSPTSGGYSYNEQFF.

The chain employs TRBV2 and TRBJ1-2, with 8 bases fitting TRBD1. The CDR3 length is 14 residues. The V and J ends lost 4 bases and 3 bases, in that order; junction bases with no gene match: 4. Germline-derived CDR1 and CDR2 are SNHLY and FYNNEI. Written as DNA, the CDR3 is TGTGCCAGCAGTGGGACAGGGCAACACTATGGCTACACCTTC. Translating gives CASSGTGQHYGYTF.

This clone was recorded once. The chain employs TRBV18 and TRBJ2-7; weak D call: TRBD2 (5 bases). The germline V gene encodes CDR1 KGHSH and CDR2 LQKENI. V was shortened by 2 bases and J by 1 base, with 6 bases between the two germline ends. The CDR3 has 13 residues. CDR3 in DNA: TGTGCCAGCTCACCAGGGAGATCCTACGAGCAGTACTTC. This sequence encodes CASSPGRSYEQYF.

This rearrangement joins TRBV7-8 to TRBJ2-7; 12 positions agree with TRBD2. Germline V CDR1 and CDR2: SGHVS, FQNEAQ. The CDR3 is 14 amino acids. The trim removed 3 bases at V and 7 bases at J, leaving 4 bases unmatched. Here the CDR3 reads CASSFALAGGEQYF. The CDR3 DNA reads TGTGCCAGCAGCTTTGCACTAGCGGGGGGAGAGCAGTACTTC.

The V call is TRBV7-6, the J call TRBJ2-6; a weak D match, TRBD1 (6 bases). Germline CDR1 is SGHVS and CDR2 is FNYEAQ. This CDR3 is built from 18 residues. Between the trimmed V and J ends, which lost 7 bases and 2 bases, there was a span of 21 bases. The CDR3 region has the DNA TGTGCCAGCACCCTACGTCGGATACAGGGAACTGGGGCCAACGTCCTGACTTTC. This gives the protein CASTLRRIQGTGANVLTF. The full variable domain, in which reference TRBV7-6 and TRBJ2-6 provide the parts outside the CDR3, is GAGVSQSPRYKVTKRGQDVALRCDPISGHVSLYWYRQALGQGPEFLTYFNYEAQQDKSGLPNDRFSAERPEGSISTLTIQRTEQRDSAMYRCASTLRRIQGTGANVLTFGAGSRLTVL.

The chain joins TRBV14 to TRBJ1-2, with 7 positions matching TRBD1. V was clipped by 4 bases and J by 10 bases; unmatched bases: 9. The CDR3 consists of 13 residues. Germline values: CDR1 SGHDN, CDR2 FVKESK. CDR3 in DNA: TGTGCCAGCAGCCCCCAAGGGGGCCTAGACTACACCTTC. Translated: CASSPQGGLDYTF. The complete variable domain, with remaining parts taken from reference TRBV14 and TRBJ1-2, reads EAGVTQFPSHSVIEKGQTVTLRCDPISGHDNLYWYRRVMGKEIKFLLHFVKESKQDESGMPNNRFLAERTGGTYSTLKVQPAELEDSGVYFCASSPQGGLDYTFGSGTRLTVV.

This chain connects TRBV6-5 to TRBJ2-7; D might be TRBD1 (5 bases). Germline assignment: CDR1 MNHEY and CDR2 SVGAGI. There are 14 residues in the CDR3. V lost 6 bases and J 2 bases, leaving 14 bases between the germline ends. The CDR3, as DNA: TGTGCCAGCAGGGGAAGGGGTAGGGCCTACGAGCAGTACTTC. Residues: CASRGRGRAYEQYF.

J is TRBJ2-3 and V is TRBV6-5; D call uncertain. The germline CDR1 and CDR2 sequences are MNHEY and SVGAGI. The length of the CDR3 is 13 residues. The germline V and J ends were trimmed by 1 base and 4 bases, with 6 bases remaining between them. CDR3 DNA: TGTGCCAGCAGTTACTACTACGCAGATACGCAGTATTTT. Protein: CASSYYYADTQYF.

The chain recombines TRBV27 with TRBJ2-7; 8 bases align to TRBD1. This CDR3 has 14 amino acids. From germline, CDR1 is MNHEY and CDR2 SMNVEV (reference sequence). Trimming took 5 bases from V and 7 from J; bases not matched to a gene: 10. CDR3: CASSGDRSPGEQYF. CDR3 DNA: TGTGCCAGCAGTGGGGACAGGTCCCCCGGGGAGCAGTACTTC.